Here is one TCR beta chain with its context. The data were obtained in a study of control samples from healthy donors and cancer patients. Libraries were prepared by immunoSEQ multiplex PCR; TCRdb keeps only in-frame clonotypes and omits some of them. The sample has approximately 49,000 clones; around 86% are singletons. CDR3 length: 15 residues. The germline CDR1 and CDR2 sequences are SGHNT and YENEEA. The germline V and J ends were trimmed by 1 base and 3 bases, with 12 bases remaining between them. The rearrangement links TRBV11-3 to TRBJ1-1; possibly TRBD1 for D (5 bases). The material sequenced was PBMCs. The origin of this receptor is a woman aged 45-65 years with lung cancer. The CDR3: CASSLAGPGYTEAFF. CDR3 bases: TGTGCCAGCAGCTTAGCAGGGCCCGGTTACACTGAAGCTTTCTTT.